This passage covers 28 T cell receptor beta chains from one sample sequenced in a study of cytomegalovirus exposure and HLA in healthy donors. PCR involved 60 Vbeta and 13 Jbeta primers. This table comes from immunoSEQ multiplex PCR, and its TCRdb copy is limited to in-frame clones, with some not included. The sample contains 150,000 to 200,000 clones, about 77% of which appear only once. Material for sequencing was PBMCs. The receptors were sampled from a woman under 40 in good health and CMV-seropositive.

The V call is TRBV4-1, the J call TRBJ2-3; D not certain. V was cut by 1 base and J by 2 bases, with 13 bases left in between. CDR1 is MGHRA, CDR2 YSYEKL, per germline. The CDR3 is made up of 16 amino acids. CDR3 protein: CASSQVLNLNTDTQYF. CDR3 bases: TGCGCCAGCAGCCAAGTACTAAATCTTAACACAGATACGCAGTATTTT.

This clone has only one observation. The chain carries TRBV5-4 and TRBJ2-7; no reliable D call. The V gene's germline CDR1 is SGHNT and CDR2 YYREEE (reference sequence). V shed 3 bases and J shed 2 bases, with 12 bases lying between them. CDR3 length: 14 amino acids. The CDR3 region is CASSSIDSAYEQYF. CDR3 nucleotide sequence: TGTGCCAGCAGCTCGATCGACTCAGCCTACGAGCAGTACTTC.

This chain joins TRBV5-1 and TRBJ1-6; 10 bases are shared with TRBD1. The CDR3 consists of 16 residues. Germline V gives CDR1 SGHRS, CDR2 YFSETQ. V dropped 4 bases and J dropped 5; count of bases not matched to a gene: 6. The CDR3 loop reads CASSDRDRGDNSPLHF. The DNA for the CDR3 is TGCGCCAGCAGCGACCGGGACAGGGGTGATAATTCACCCCTCCACTTT.

This rearrangement joins TRBV5-1 to TRBJ1-1; D possibly corresponds to TRBD1 (6 bases). Trimming pared 1 base from V and 6 bases from J, leaving 13 bases between. The V gene's germline CDR1 is SGHRS and CDR2 YFSETQ. This CDR3 is 14 amino acids long. The CDR3 sequence is CASSLTGQRAEAFF. CDR3 in DNA: TGCGCCAGCAGCTTGACAGGGCAGAGGGCTGAAGCTTTCTTT. Full variable domain (remainder filled in from reference TRBV5-1 and TRBJ1-1): KAGVTQTPRYLIKTRGQQVTLSCSPISGHRSVSWYQQTPGQGLQFLFEYFSETQRNKGNFPGRFSGRQFSNSRSEMNVSTLELGDSALYLCASSLTGQRAEAFFGQGTRLTVV.

J is TRBJ1-1 and V is TRBV11-1, with a tentative D call TRBD1 (5 bases). Per the germline V gene, CDR1 is SGHAT and CDR2 is FQDESV (reference sequence). The CDR3 runs 15 residues. Trimming cost V 5 bases and J 4 bases, with 17 bases left between them. The CDR3 here is CASSPWTSGGTEAFF. As DNA, the CDR3 is TGTGCCAGCAGCCCGTGGACATCGGGAGGCACTGAAGCTTTCTTT.

The J gene is TRBJ2-1, the V gene TRBV6-5; perhaps TRBD1 as D (5 bases). Per germline, CDR1 MNHEY and CDR2 SVGAGI. The V end lost 5 bases, the J end lost 2 bases, and 13 bases lay between the germline ends. The CDR3 is made up of 15 amino acids. The CDR3 loop is CASSRGTPTYNEQFF. The CDR3 nucleotides are TGTGCCAGCAGTAGGGGAACACCAACCTACAATGAGCAGTTCTTC.

This clone occurred once. The chain employs TRBV19 and TRBJ1-2, with D perhaps TRBD1 (5 bases). This CDR3 is 13 amino acids long. V lost 5 bases and J 2 bases, leaving 9 bases between the germline ends. Germline CDR1 reads LNHDA; CDR2 reads SQIVND (reference sequence). CDR3 sequence reads: CASSVQENYGYTF. Here the CDR3 DNA reads TGTGCCAGTAGTGTACAGGAGAACTATGGCTACACCTTC. The full variable domain, completed using reference TRBV19 and TRBJ1-2, is DGGITQSPKYLFRKEGQNVTLSCEQNLNHDAMYWYRQDPGQGLRLIYYSQIVNDFQKGDIAEGYSVSREKKESFPLTVTSAQKNPTAFYLCASSVQENYGYTFGSGTRLTVV.

The chain employs TRBV11-2 and TRBJ1-2; D is perhaps TRBD1 (5 bases). Trimming shortened V by 0 bases and J by 5 bases, and 10 bases separated the two germline ends. The CDR3 runs to 14 residues. Germline V gene data show CDR1 as SGHAT and CDR2 as FQNNGV. CDR3 residues: CASSLDPGLYGYTF. As DNA, the CDR3 is TGTGCCAGCAGCTTAGATCCAGGGCTTTATGGCTACACCTTC.

This clone occurred a few times. The V and J genes are TRBV7-9 and TRBJ1-1; 8 bases map to TRBD1. CDR3 length: 11 residues. Germline values: CDR1 SEHNR, CDR2 FQNEAQ (reference sequence). With 8 bases clipped from V and 7 bases from J, the junction kept 3 bases outside the gene matches. CDR3 DNA: TGTGCCAGCGCACAGGGGGTTGAAGCTTTCTTT. Protein: CASAQGVEAFF.

The rearrangement joins TRBV18 to TRBJ2-5; 9 bases map to TRBD2. V lost 5 bases to trimming and J lost 2 bases; unmatched junction nucleotides: 9. The CDR3 contains 16 residues. CDR1 is KGHSH and CDR2 is LQKENI in the germline V gene. CDR3 bases: TGTGCCAGCTCATCAGGGACTAGCAGCCTACAAGAGACCCAGTACTTC. Its translation is CASSSGTSSLQETQYF.

The chain carries TRBV7-9 and TRBJ1-1, with a possible D match to TRBD1 (5 bases). The CDR3 has 14 amino acids. V was cut by 5 bases and J by 5 bases, with 15 bases left in between. Germline V gene data show CDR1 as SEHNR and CDR2 as FQNEAQ (reference sequence). For the CDR3, the DNA is TGTGCCAGCAGCGTCCAGGGTGCATTAACTGAAGCTTTCTTT. Translated: CASSVQGALTEAFF.

CDR3 loop: CSADYRDRGYEQYF. As DNA, the CDR3 is TGCAGCGCCGACTACCGGGACAGGGGCTACGAGCAGTACTTC. The rearrangement joins TRBV29-1 to TRBJ2-5; 10 bases agree with TRBD1. The J call is in doubt because the DNA end fits TRBJ2-7 better. This CDR3 is built from 14 residues. Germline V gives CDR1 SQVTM, CDR2 ANQGSEA.

The chain links TRBV2 to TRBJ1-3, with TRBD1 as a possible D gene (6 bases). This CDR3 spans 14 amino acids. Germline lookup yields CDR1 SNHLY and CDR2 FYNNEI. With 6 bases removed from V and 2 bases from J, the gap between germline ends came to 11 bases. For the CDR3, the DNA is TGTGCCAGCAGGGCCGGGGGGCCTGGAAACACCATATATTTT. It is translated as CASRAGGPGNTIYF. The variable domain in full, with the rest retrieved from reference TRBV2 and TRBJ1-3, is EPEVTQTPSHQVTQMGQEVILRCVPISNHLYFYWYRQILGQKVEFLVSFYNNEISEKSEIFDDQFSVERPDGSNFTLKIRSTKLEDSAMYFCASRAGGPGNTIYFGEGSWLTVV.

V is TRBV6-1 and J is TRBJ2-2; 9 nucleotides agree with TRBD1. The V and J ends lost 8 bases and 8 bases, in that order; junction bases with no gene match: 6. CDR3 size: 13 residues. Germline CDR1 reads MNHNS; CDR2 reads SASEGT. CDR3 residues: CASRDRDWGELFF. In DNA form, the CDR3 reads TGTGCCAGCCGGGACAGGGATTGGGGGGAGCTGTTTTTT.

The chain is built from TRBV7-9 and TRBJ2-1, with 7 bases that match TRBD1. The CDR3 consists of 12 residues. In germline, CDR1 is SEHNR, CDR2 FQNEAQ (reference sequence). With V trimmed by 6 bases and J by 6 bases, 2 bases remained unmatched. CDR3 nucleotide sequence: TGTGCCAGCAGGACAGGGTTCAATGAGCAGTTCTTC. Translated, it gives CASRTGFNEQFF.

V usage is TRBV6-5 and J usage is TRBJ1-1; tentative D call: TRBD1 (5 bases). Germline-derived CDR1 and CDR2 are MNHEY and SVGAGI. V gave up 2 bases and J gave up 5 bases, with 12 bases separating them. The CDR3 loop spans 14 amino acids. CDR3 region: CASSYNRLGTEAFF. CDR3 coding DNA: TGTGCCAGCAGTTACAACAGGCTTGGGACTGAAGCTTTCTTT.

This clone was picked up a small number of times. V usage is TRBV6-5 and J usage is TRBJ2-5, with 9 bases matching TRBD1. Germline CDR1 reads MNHEY; CDR2 reads SVGAGI. There are 13 residues in the CDR3. V trimming: 9 bases; J trimming: 5 bases; junction bases outside the gene matches: 7. The DNA for the CDR3 is TGTGCCAGTCACAGGGGGCCTTTGGAGACCCAGTACTTC. Encoded protein: CASHRGPLETQYF.

This chain links TRBV6-4 with TRBJ2-1; 10 bases align to TRBD2. The CDR3 has 18 residues. Germline CDR1 is MRHNA and CDR2 is SNTAGT. V lost 2 bases and J lost 7; bases outside the gene matches: 14. CDR3 sequence (DNA): TGTGCCAGCAGTGACACCGCTTACAGGGTAGCGGGAGGTAATGAGCAGTTCTTC. It codes for CASSDTAYRVAGGNEQFF.

This clone was detected a few times. The chain is built from TRBV18 and TRBJ2-6; 9 positions match TRBD1. J was trimmed by 3 bases and V by 3 bases; bases with no gene match: 9. Looked up from germline, CDR1 is KGHSH and CDR2 is LQKENI. The CDR3 totals 18 residues. As DNA, the CDR3 is TGTGCCAGCTCACCTCCCGGGACAGGGTGGTTTGGGGCCAACGTCCTGACTTTC. It encodes CASSPPGTGWFGANVLTF. The whole variable domain, remainder taken from reference TRBV18 and TRBJ2-6, is NAGVMQNPRHLVRRRGQEARLRCSPMKGHSHVYWYRQLPEEGLKFMVYLQKENIIDESGMPKERFSAEFPKEGPSILRIQQVVRGDSAAYFCASSPPGTGWFGANVLTFGAGSRLTVL.

This chain uses TRBV6-5 with TRBJ1-6, with D uncertain. V was shortened by 6 bases and J by 0 bases, with 6 bases between the two germline ends. Germline CDR1 MNHEY, CDR2 SVGAGI. The CDR3 is made up of 14 amino acids. CDR3 DNA sequence: TGTGCCAGCAGAGGGAGCTCCTATAATTCACCCCTCCACTTT. This codes for CASRGSSYNSPLHF.

The table lists this clone with a few counts. Within the sample, other DNA sequences also encode this same CDR3. The V gene is TRBV11-2, the J gene TRBJ2-5; D gene uncertain. Looked up from germline, CDR1 is SGHAT and CDR2 is FQNNGV. The V and J ends lost 4 bases and 5 bases respectively, with 5 bases between them. The CDR3 runs 11 residues. The chain's CDR3 is CASSSRETQYF. CDR3 coding DNA: TGTGCCAGCAGCTCTCGGGAGACCCAGTACTTC.

This clone was picked up a small number of times. The chain is built from TRBV6-6 and TRBJ2-7, with 7 bases fitting TRBD2. The junction had 13 bases not matched to a gene; V was cut back by 6 bases and J by 2 bases. CDR3 length equals 16 residues. In germline, CDR1 is MNHNY, CDR2 SVGAGI (reference sequence). CDR3 nucleotides: TGTGCCAGCAGACTGGACAACCGGGACTATGCCTACGAGCAGTACTTC. This sequence encodes CASRLDNRDYAYEQYF.

This rearrangement joins TRBV6-5 to TRBJ2-2, with D possibly being TRBD2 (5 bases). This CDR3 is built from 14 residues. Germline V CDR1 and CDR2: MNHEY, SVGAGI. The V and J ends lost 4 bases and 0 bases respectively, with 6 bases between them. The CDR3 nucleotides read TGTGCCAGCAGTTGGAGGTCGAACACCGGGGAGCTGTTTTTT. Its translation is CASSWRSNTGELFF.

V and J are TRBV7-9 and TRBJ1-2; TRBD1 is a possible D gene (5 bases). The V end was cut by 3 bases, the J end by 6 bases, with 11 bases between. The CDR3 totals 13 residues. Germline V gene lookup returns CDR1 SEHNR and CDR2 FQNEAQ (reference sequence). The CDR3 nucleotides are TGTGCCAGCAGCTTTAGGCCAGGGAATGGCTACACCTTC. Translating gives CASSFRPGNGYTF.

This clone showed up just a few times. CDR3 region: CASSEASSGSYEQYF. In DNA form, the CDR3 reads TGTGCCAGCAGTGAAGCATCTAGCGGGTCCTACGAGCAGTACTTC. The genes are TRBV6-1 and TRBJ2-7; 8 bases align to TRBD2. Germline V CDR1 and CDR2: MNHNS, SASEGT. The length of the CDR3 is 15 residues. The junction had 2 bases not matched to a gene; V was cut back by 0 bases and J by 1 base.

This sequence joins TRBV28 and TRBJ1-5; D ambiguous. The germline V gene has CDR1 MDHEN and CDR2 SYDVKM. The V end lost 11 bases, the J end lost 5 bases, and 16 bases lay between the germline ends. The CDR3 has 13 amino acids. This CDR3 reads CAGTFGVDQPQHF. In nucleotides, the CDR3 is TGTGCCGGCACCTTCGGGGTAGATCAGCCCCAGCATTTT.

The chain recombines TRBV6-6 with TRBJ1-2, with 7 bases matching TRBD1. Looked up from germline, CDR1 is MNHNY and CDR2 is SVGAGI (reference sequence). Trimming cost V 7 bases and J 7 bases; bases outside gene matches: 6. The length of the CDR3 is 12 residues. CDR3 DNA sequence: TGTGCCAGCACCCACAGGGGAATTGGCTACACCTTC. It encodes CASTHRGIGYTF.

This clone has a single count. The gene calls are TRBV6-6 and TRBJ1-6; 8 bases fit TRBD1. The CDR3 length is 16 residues. Germline CDR1 reads MNHNY; CDR2 reads SVGAGI (reference sequence). Trimming removed 2 bases from V and 2 bases from J; junction bases left unmatched: 2. The CDR3 loop reads CASSYDRGPYNSPLHF. The CDR3 nucleotides read TGTGCCAGCAGTTACGACAGGGGCCCCTATAATTCACCCCTCCACTTT.